This T cell receptor beta chain originates from a study of cytomegalovirus exposure and HLA in healthy donors. Study outcomes and limitations: A missense variant in DCLRE1C was later tied to TCR beta V- and J-gene trimming. Excluded: some indistinguishable V segments such as TRBV6-2 and TRBV6-3.

In the case of this clone: Its antigen is as yet unknown.

Amplification used 60 Vbeta primers and 13 Jbeta primers. The data were produced by immunoSEQ multiplex PCR, yet TCRdb's version contains in-frame clones alone and is incomplete. The sample includes approximately 140,000 clones, 70% to 80% seen only once; the top ten take 3.5% to 4.5%. CMV serostatus was not recorded for this donor. Deletions cut 2 bases from V and 5 bases from J, with 6 bases between. CDR1 and CDR2 from the germline V gene are DFQATT and SNEGSKA (reference sequence). This CDR3 has 11 residues. This receptor was obtained from a human donor in good health. The V and J genes are TRBV20-1 and TRBJ2-5, with D hard to call. Sequencing input: PBMCs. CDR3 loop: CSARRLETQYF. The CDR3 region has the DNA TGCAGTGCTAGACGTTTGGAGACCCAGTACTTC.